Shown below are 31 T cell receptor beta chains from a single sample sequenced in a study of PD-1 blockade in mismatch repair-deficient tumors. Antigens for these TCRs are unknown. Some clones are missing from TCRdb's copy, which holds only in-frame ones; the method was immunoSEQ multiplex PCR. Seen here are some 16,000 clones, more than 80% observed once, and the top ten hold 9.5% to 13%. The sample's time point: roughly eleven-day in vitro stimulation with candidate neoantigen peptide 5. Specimen: cells cultured in vitro, collected from a patient treated with pembrolizumab. These receptors were collected from an adult with mismatch repair-deficient cancer.

The chain carries TRBV7-2 and TRBJ1-2, with D perhaps TRBD1 (5 bases). Trimming cost V 7 bases and J 14 bases, with 20 bases left between them. CDR1 is SGHTA and CDR2 is FQGNSA in the germline V gene. The CDR3 sequence is 12 residues long. For the CDR3, the DNA is TGTGCCAGCAATAACCCCGGCGGGACCACGACCTTC. The encoded protein is CASNNPGGTTTF.

V and J are TRBV18 and TRBJ2-7; no reliable D call. The V gene's germline CDR1 is KGHSH and CDR2 LQKENI. Trimming took off 2 bases at V and 6 bases at J, with 17 bases between the two ends. This CDR3 has 15 amino acids. CDR3 nucleotide sequence: TGTGCCAGCTCACCAATTGAACCTCCTCAGTCCGAGCAGTACTTC. It specifies CASSPIEPPQSEQYF.

By share of the sample, this clone is medium-sized. The gene calls are TRBV27 and TRBJ1-1; no clear D gene. Trimming cost V 7 bases and J 4 bases, with 16 bases left between them. Germline V CDR1 and CDR2: MNHEY, SMNVEV (reference sequence). CDR3 length equals 14 residues. CDR3 DNA: TGTGCCAGCAACACGAAAGGAGAGGGCACTGAAGCTTTCTTT. Translated: CASNTKGEGTEAFF.

CDR3 DNA: TGCGCCAGCAGCTTGACTAGCGAGAGTGCCTATAGCACAGATACGCAGTATTTT. Protein product: CASSLTSESAYSTDTQYF. This chain uses TRBV5-1 with TRBJ2-3; 7 positions match TRBD2. This CDR3 spans 18 amino acids. The germline V gene has CDR1 SGHRS and CDR2 YFSETQ. With V trimmed by 1 base and J by 0 bases, 11 bases remained unmatched.

The table lists this clone with a few counts. The rearrangement joins TRBV10-1 to TRBJ2-7; tentatively, D is TRBD1 (5 bases). V was cut by 9 bases and J by 6 bases, with 12 bases left in between. From germline, CDR1 is WNHNN and CDR2 SYGVQD (reference sequence). The CDR3 consists of 11 residues. The CDR3 bases are TGCGCCAGTCCAAAGGGGTCCGAGCAGTACTTC. Its translation: CASPKGSEQYF.

This rearrangement joins TRBV19 to TRBJ2-7; D is unclear. V gave up 3 bases and J gave up 4 bases, with 7 bases separating them. The CDR3 covers 12 residues. CDR1 and CDR2 (germline): LNHDA, SQIVND (reference sequence). Here the CDR3 DNA reads TGTGCCAGTAGTATTAAAGGGTACGAGCAGTACTTC. Protein sequence: CASSIKGYEQYF.

This sequence joins TRBV10-2 and TRBJ2-5; the D is unclear. The CDR3 sequence is 11 residues long. V shed 2 bases and J shed 7 bases, with 5 bases lying between them. The germline V gene has CDR1 WSHSY and CDR2 SAAADI. The CDR3 DNA reads TGCGCCAGCAGTGAGACCGGGACCCAGTACTTC. Amino acid sequence: CASSETGTQYF.

This clone occurred a few times. This chain uses TRBV7-2 with TRBJ1-5; D gene uncertain. V was clipped by 5 bases and J by 4 bases, with 9 bases between them. Germline values: CDR1 SGHTA, CDR2 FQGNSA. The CDR3 covers 13 residues. The CDR3 nucleotides are TGTGCCAGCAGCGTTCAGCTTAATCAGCCCCAGCATTTT. It specifies CASSVQLNQPQHF.

The V gene is TRBV23-1, the J gene TRBJ2-7; tentatively, D is TRBD1 (6 bases). TRBV23-1 is an ORF; its function is uncertain. V lost 4 bases to trimming and J lost 4 bases, with 17 bases between them. The CDR3 runs 15 residues. For the CDR3, the DNA is TGCGCCAGCAGTCTATCGACAGGTTCGAAGTACGAGCAGTACTTC. Encoded protein: CASSLSTGSKYEQYF.

The chain joins TRBV19 to TRBJ2-2; tentatively, D is TRBD1 (6 bases). Deletions cut 7 bases from V and 4 bases from J, with 13 bases between. The CDR3 length is 14 residues. The V gene's germline CDR1 is LNHDA and CDR2 SQIVND (reference sequence). The CDR3 spells CASTGGLVTGELFF. For the CDR3, the DNA is TGTGCCAGTACTGGGGGCCTCGTCACCGGGGAGCTGTTTTTT.

This sequence joins TRBV2 and TRBJ2-3; 10 bases are a match to TRBD1. The CDR3 is made up of 17 amino acids. V lost 6 bases, J lost 2 bases, and 11 bases stayed unmatched. Germline V CDR1 and CDR2: SNHLY, FYNNEI. The CDR3 spells CASRGRGDRGLTDTQYF. The CDR3, as DNA: TGTGCCAGCAGGGGACGGGGGGACAGGGGCCTCACAGATACGCAGTATTTT.

The chain links TRBV5-1 to TRBJ2-5, with unresolved D. The germline V and J ends were trimmed by 0 bases and 5 bases, with 14 bases remaining between them. The germline V gene encodes CDR1 SGHRS and CDR2 YFSETQ. The CDR3 contains 15 residues. The CDR3 DNA reads TGCGCCAGCAGCTTGGGGCAGGCTTTTGGGGAGACCCAGTACTTC. Residues: CASSLGQAFGETQYF.

The table lists this clone with a few counts. This chain uses TRBV2 with TRBJ2-2, with D hard to call. Germline values: CDR1 SNHLY, CDR2 FYNNEI. CDR3 length: 14 residues. With 2 bases removed from V and 5 bases from J, the gap between germline ends came to 9 bases. The CDR3 protein is CASSERSATGELFF. CDR3 coding DNA: TGTGCCAGCAGTGAACGGTCAGCGACCGGGGAGCTGTTTTTT.

Note on this clone: One end of the junction fails to match germline, which may point to a read error. The V call is TRBV6-5, the J call TRBJ2-3, with 9 bases matching TRBD1. From germline, CDR1 is MNHEY and CDR2 SVGAGI. The CDR3 spans 14 residues. CDR3 nucleotide sequence: TGTGCCAGCAATTACAGGGGGCAAGTGGATACGCAGTATTTT. Its translation: CASNYRGQVDTQYF.

V usage is TRBV4-1 and J usage is TRBJ1-1, with no clear D. This CDR3 has 13 amino acids. Per germline, CDR1 MGHRA and CDR2 YSYEKL. Trimming removed 1 base at V and 0 bases at J, with 3 bases between. For the CDR3, the DNA is TGCGCCAGCAGCCAAGTCTTGAACACTGAAGCTTTCTTT. As protein: CASSQVLNTEAFF.

This clone appeared once. The chain couples TRBV11-3 to TRBJ1-2; D is unresolved. V was clipped by 1 base and J by 4 bases, with 4 bases between them. CDR1 SGHNT and CDR2 YENEEA come from the germline V gene. The length of the CDR3 is 12 residues. The CDR3 sequence is CASSLGGYGYTF. The CDR3 DNA reads TGTGCCAGCAGCTTAGGAGGCTATGGCTACACCTTC.

The gene calls are TRBV5-1 and TRBJ1-1; D is unclear. V was shortened by 4 bases and J by 4 bases, with 8 bases between the two germline ends. The CDR3 is 12 amino acids. In germline, CDR1 is SGHRS, CDR2 YFSETQ. CDR3 loop: CASSPDLTEAFF. The CDR3 DNA reads TGCGCCAGCAGCCCGGACCTCACTGAAGCTTTCTTT.

The genes are TRBV4-2 and TRBJ1-2; no reliable D call. The length of the CDR3 is 15 residues. The ends were cut back, 3 bases at V and 1 base at J, with 12 bases in the middle. CDR1 is LGHNA and CDR2 is YNFKEQ in the germline V gene. CDR3 loop: CASSHGGWNNYGYTF. The CDR3 DNA follows: TGTGCCAGCAGCCACGGAGGATGGAATAACTATGGCTACACCTTC.

The chain has TRBV5-1 and TRBJ2-5; 7 nucleotides align to TRBD2. The CDR3 loop spans 15 amino acids. CDR1 and CDR2 from the germline V gene are SGHRS and YFSETQ. The J segment lost 2 bases and the V segment lost 3 bases, leaving 7 bases of the junction unmatched. CDR3 in amino acids: CASSSGLAVQETQYF. The CDR3 DNA sequence: TGCGCCAGCAGCTCGGGGCTAGCGGTACAAGAGACCCAGTACTTC.

This clone was seen only a few times. This CDR3 reads CASRAGGTEAFF. The CDR3 DNA reads TGTGCCAGCAGAGCGGGGGGCACTGAAGCTTTCTTT. This chain connects TRBV28 to TRBJ1-1, with D possibly TRBD1 on 5 matching bases. V was trimmed by 6 bases and J by 4 bases, leaving 9 bases between them. Per germline, CDR1 MDHEN and CDR2 SYDVKM. This CDR3 comprises 12 residues.

The J gene is TRBJ2-7, the V gene TRBV30, with 8 bases fitting TRBD2. CDR1 GTSNPN and CDR2 SVGIG come from the germline V gene (reference sequence). There are 15 residues in the CDR3. V lost 3 bases and J lost 4; bases outside the gene matches: 11. CDR3 in DNA: TGTGCCTGGAGGGATAGCGGGACGGGGAGGTACGAGCAGTACTTC. It encodes CAWRDSGTGRYEQYF.

V usage is TRBV27 and J usage is TRBJ2-1; D ambiguous. Trimming stripped 6 bases from V and 2 bases from J, with 8 bases between. The CDR3 has 13 residues. Germline lookup yields CDR1 MNHEY and CDR2 SMNVEV (reference sequence). CDR3 nucleotide sequence: TGTGCCAGCAGAGGTTTCGCCTACAATGAGCAGTTCTTC. As protein: CASRGFAYNEQFF.

The gene calls are TRBV6-5 and TRBJ2-1, with a weak D call TRBD2 (5 bases). V lost 5 bases and J lost 5, with 16 bases in between. Per the germline V gene, CDR1 is MNHEY and CDR2 is SVGAGI. CDR3 length: 15 residues. CDR3 sequence: CASSNLAPTNNEQFF. Written as DNA, the CDR3 is TGTGCCAGCAGTAACCTAGCTCCTACAAACAATGAGCAGTTCTTC.

This chain links TRBV7-3 with TRBJ1-3; D might be TRBD1 (6 bases). Germline V gene sequence: CDR1 SGHTA, CDR2 FQGTGA. The germline V and J ends were trimmed by 5 bases and 0 bases, with 11 bases remaining between them. The CDR3 extends over 15 amino acids. CDR3 in amino acids: CASSATTGSGNTIYF. In DNA form, the CDR3 reads TGTGCCAGCAGCGCCACGACAGGCTCTGGAAACACCATATATTTT.

V usage is TRBV28 and J usage is TRBJ1-1, with 7 bases matching TRBD1. CDR1 and CDR2 from the germline V gene are MDHEN and SYDVKM. The length of the CDR3 is 13 residues. Losses at the gene ends were 6 bases for V and 5 bases for J; bases not matched to a gene: 6. CDR3 DNA sequence: TGTGCCAGCAGCAGGGGGGGTGGGACTGAAGCTTTCTTT. This translates into CASSRGGGTEAFF.

The chain links TRBV7-2 to TRBJ2-2; no firm D call. The germline V and J ends were trimmed by 11 bases and 7 bases, with 17 bases remaining between them. Per the germline V gene, CDR1 is SGHTA and CDR2 is FQGNSA. The CDR3 is 13 amino acids. Here the CDR3 reads CASRVYRNGELFF. DNA of the CDR3: TGTGCCTCACGGGTTTATAGGAACGGGGAGCTGTTTTTT.

The chain carries TRBV27 and TRBJ2-7; D remains ambiguous. This CDR3 spans 13 amino acids. Germline lookup yields CDR1 MNHEY and CDR2 SMNVEV (reference sequence). The V gene lost 4 bases and the J gene lost 5 bases, with 12 bases spanning the gap. The CDR3 here is CASSSLRRDEQYF. DNA for the CDR3: TGTGCCAGCAGTTCTCTTAGAAGGGACGAGCAGTACTTC.

V and J are TRBV29-1 and TRBJ1-1, with a possible D match to TRBD1 (6 bases). This CDR3 contains 12 residues. The germline V gene encodes CDR1 SQVTM and CDR2 ANQGSEA. V gave up 8 bases and J gave up 0 bases, with 10 bases separating them. Written as DNA, the CDR3 is TGCAGCCCGGGACACTTGAACACTGAAGCTTTCTTT. It encodes CSPGHLNTEAFF.

This chain uses TRBV4-1 with TRBJ2-7, with D perhaps given as TRBD1 or TRBD2 (5 bases each). The CDR3 loop spans 15 amino acids. Per germline, CDR1 MGHRA and CDR2 YSYEKL. V dropped 4 bases and J dropped 2 bases, with 15 bases sitting between them. CDR3 residues: CASSPFRDGAYEQYF. CDR3 bases: TGCGCCAGCAGCCCATTCCGGGACGGGGCCTACGAGCAGTACTTC.

The V call is TRBV11-2, the J call TRBJ1-3; the D gene is possibly TRBD1 (6 bases). This CDR3 comprises 18 residues. CDR1 SGHAT and CDR2 FQNNGV come from the germline V gene. V was clipped by 1 base and J by 4 bases, with 20 bases between them. CDR3 coding DNA: TGTGCCAGCAGCTTAGCCCCGGGGGCGTTCGAACGGGGAAACACCATATATTTT. Its translation is CASSLAPGAFERGNTIYF.

Written as DNA, the CDR3 is TGTGCCAGCAGTGATTGGCAGGGGACCCTGAACACTGAAGCTTTCTTT. Its protein is CASSDWQGTLNTEAFF. V gene TRBV2 combines with J gene TRBJ1-1, with TRBD1 as a possible D gene (6 bases). This CDR3 contains 16 residues. Germline V gives CDR1 SNHLY, CDR2 FYNNEI. With 3 bases removed from V and 0 bases from J, the gap between germline ends came to 14 bases. The full variable domain, in which reference TRBV2 and TRBJ1-1 provide the parts outside the CDR3, is EPEVTQTPSHQVTQMGQEVILRCVPISNHLYFYWYRQILGQKVEFLVSFYNNEISEKSEIFDDQFSVERPDGSNFTLKIRSTKLEDSAMYFCASSDWQGTLNTEAFFGQGTRLTVV.